This T cell receptor beta chain was recovered during a study of T cells in Graves' hyperthyroidism and ophthalmopathy. Study results and caveats: In blood, most of the thyroid clonotypes expanded above 0.001 were also present.

This clonotype was found many times. The antigen is not known. For the diagnoses, clinical symptoms, serum thyroxine and TRAb, thyroid ultrasound and orbital computed tomography were used. It was RNA transcripts that yielded the amplified TCR beta CDR3 regions. TCR CDR3 underwent first-round RT-PCR with the HTBI primer set. TCRdb analysed the multiplex PCR reads with MiXCR anew, one entry per CDR3 protein. The data show 200,000 to 250,000 distinct CDR3 sequences, approximately 16% seen once. Looked up from germline, CDR1 is SGHTS and CDR2 is YDEGEE. The CDR3 extends over 14 amino acids. The ends were cut back, 2 bases at V and 5 bases at J, with 14 bases in the middle.

Material for sequencing was blood. The clonotype originates from a woman under 30 with Graves' ophthalmopathy. The V gene is TRBV5-8, the J gene TRBJ2-7, with D unresolved. CDR3 region: CASSFGRNYDEQYF. The CDR3 region has the DNA TGTGCCAGCAGCTTCGGACGAAACTACGACGAGCAGTACTTC.